A selection of T cell receptor beta chains follows, all from one sample in a study of T cells after somatic rescue of genetic block. The assay was immunoSEQ multiplex PCR, and TCRdb's table has in-frame clones only and misses some. The table records around 70,000 clones, 85% to 95% of them present only once. Material: peripheral blood mononuclear cells (PBMCs). The receptors derive from a man aged 35 to 55. Each CDR3 is given with its conserved first and last residue. D genes are given only for firm matches. Size is stated for part of the rows, as once, few or many counts, or as a class when the clone is expanded.

J,D,V,size,DNA,CDR3
TRBJ1-4,.,TRBV18,.,TGTGCCAGCTCACCGGACTGGGGTGAAAAACTGTTTTTT,CASSPDWGEKLFF
TRBJ1-2,TRBD1,TRBV5-1,.,TGCGCCAGCAGCTTGGATACAGGGGGCGCAGGCTACACCTTC,CASSLDTGGAGYTF
TRBJ2-2,.,TRBV19,few,TGTGCCAGTAGTATAGACGAGGGATTGAGCACCGGGGAGCTGTTTTTT,CASSIDEGLSTGELFF
TRBJ2-5,.,TRBV4-2,.,TGTGCCAGCAGCCAAACTGCAAGGGCCGCGGGTGAGACCCAGTACTTC,CASSQTARAAGETQYF
TRBJ2-5,TRBD2,TRBV18,.,TGTGCCAGCTCACCGTCTAGCGGGAGAGAGACCCAGTACTTC,CASSPSSGRETQYF
TRBJ1-5,TRBD1,TRBV7-6,.,TGTGCCAGCAGCCTAGGACCGACAGGGACCAATCAGCCCCAGCATTTT,CASSLGPTGTNQPQHF
TRBJ1-4,.,TRBV10-1,once,TGCGCCAGCAGTGATTCAGGGGCGGTTGAAAAACTGTTTTTT,CASSDSGAVEKLFF
TRBJ2-3,TRBD2,TRBV10-3,.,TGTGCCATCAGCGGACTAGCGGGGGCGACCCCAGATACGCAGTATTTT,CAISGLAGATPDTQYF
TRBJ2-1,.,TRBV4-1,once,TGCGCCAGCAGCCAACATGAGCTAGGCACAAATGAGCAGTTCTTC,CASSQHELGTNEQFF
TRBJ1-5,.,TRBV2,.,TGTGCCAGCGAGAGAGAGGGAGGTCAGCCCCAGCATTTT,CASEREGGQPQHF
TRBJ2-3,.,TRBV9,.,TGTGCCAGCAGCGTAGGCCCGGGGGTGGATACGCAGTATTTT,CASSVGPGVDTQYF
TRBJ2-4,.,TRBV5-4,.,TGTGCCAGCAGCTTGAATCCCGTGTCAGAAAACATTCAGTACTTC,CASSLNPVSENIQYF
TRBJ1-3,TRBD1,TRBV4-1,.,TGCGCCAGCAGCCAAGTGTCAGGGGGCGGAAACACCATATATTTT,CASSQVSGGGNTIYF
TRBJ2-5,.,TRBV18,.,TGTGCCAGCTCACCAGGGGAGACCCAGTACTTC,CASSPGETQYF
TRBJ2-7,TRBD2,TRBV4-1,.,TGCGCCAGCAGTCAGACTAGCTCAACTTCCTACGAGCAGTACTTC,CASSQTSSTSYEQYF
TRBJ2-2,.,TRBV6-6,few,TGTGCCAGCAGCGCCGGGACAACGACCGGGGAGCTGTTTTTT,CASSAGTTTGELFF
TRBJ2-3,.,TRBV9,.,TGTGCCAGCAGCGTAGATAGCGATACGCAGTATTTT,CASSVDSDTQYF
TRBJ1-6,.,TRBV6-5,once,TGTGCCAGCAGAGGGGGGAGGGTTTCACCCCTCCACTTT,CASRGGRVSPLHF
TRBJ2-7,TRBD1,TRBV27,.,TGTGCCAGCAGTCTCGACAGGGGGGGCTACGAGCAGTACTTC,CASSLDRGGYEQYF
TRBJ2-1,TRBD1,TRBV10-3,few,TGTGCCATCAGTGGCGCACAGGGGGCATTAAGCAATGAGCAGTTCTTC,CAISGAQGALSNEQFF
TRBJ2-1,.,TRBV7-8,once,TGTGCCAGCAGCTTACCTTACAATGAGCAGTTCTTC,CASSLPYNEQFF
TRBJ2-3,TRBD2,TRBV4-3,.,TGCGCCAGCAGCCCTGGACTAGCGGGAGGGCCTGGCACAGATACGCAGTATTTT,CASSPGLAGGPGTDTQYF
TRBJ2-5,TRBD2,TRBV28,.,TGTGCCAGCACGGCGGGAGGGAAGGAGACCCAGTACTTC,CASTAGGKETQYF
TRBJ2-5,.,TRBV7-9,.,TGTGCCAGCTTAGACATACCGCAAGAGACCCAGTACTTC,CASLDIPQETQYF
TRBJ1-1,TRBD1,TRBV4-1,.,TGCGCCAGCAGCCCGACAGGGATGTACACTGAAGCTTTCTTT,CASSPTGMYTEAFF
TRBJ2-6,.,TRBV7-1,.,TGCGCCAGCAGCCAAGATACTAGTTGGGAGTCTGGGGCCAACGTCCTGACTTTC,CASSQDTSWESGANVLTF
TRBJ1-5,.,TRBV18,.,TGTGCCAGCTCACCAGGCATCGGGCGGGGCGATCAGCCCCAGCATTTT,CASSPGIGRGDQPQHF
TRBJ2-7,.,TRBV7-2,few,TGTGCCAGCAGCTCTTCGACAGGTTACGAGCAGTACTTC,CASSSSTGYEQYF
TRBJ2-7,TRBD1,TRBV6-6,.,TGTGCCAACAGGGGGGGCCCGGGACAGGGACACTTC,CANRGGPGQGHF
TRBJ2-7,.,TRBV7-9,.,TGTGCCAGCAGCTTAGGAAGGGACGAGCAGTACTTC,CASSLGRDEQYF
TRBJ2-3,TRBD2,TRBV28,.,TGTGCCAGCAGTTTAGGGACTACGCCTACGCAGTATTTT,CASSLGTTPTQYF
TRBJ1-4,TRBD1,TRBV30,.,TGTGCCTGGAGTTTGACGGGACAGATGATTGCAACTAATGAAAAACTGTTTTTT,CAWSLTGQMIATNEKLFF
TRBJ2-2,.,TRBV19,.,TGTGCCAGTAGTCTGTGGGGGGCAGGCACCGGGGAGCTGTTTTTT,CASSLWGAGTGELFF
TRBJ1-2,.,TRBV7-9,.,TGTGCCAGCAGTCGAAGTAACTATGGCTACACCTTC,CASSRSNYGYTF
TRBJ1-2,.,TRBV6-5,.,TGTGCCAGCAGTTACGAGGGGGACTATGGCTACACCTTC,CASSYEGDYGYTF
TRBJ1-2,.,TRBV9,.,TGTGCCAGCAGCGAACAGGCGACCTATGGCTACACCTTC,CASSEQATYGYTF
TRBJ2-1,.,TRBV5-4,.,TGTGCCAGCAGCAACCGAGCCAGCGGGTCCTACAATGAGCAGTTCTTC,CASSNRASGSYNEQFF